This T cell receptor (beta chain) was captured in a study of OX40 agonist ivuxolimab in advanced cancers. Study summary: Treatment received earlier with anti-PD-1, anti-PD-L1 or anti-CTLA-4 agents was allowed, and 40% had some.

This clone is a singleton in its sample. One end of the junction is discordant with germline, which a read error may explain. CDR3 length: 15 amino acids. Germline V lookup: CDR1 SGHAT, CDR2 FQNNGV. Clones were read by immunoSEQ multiplex PCR, and TCRdb kept only the in-frame ones, dropping some. This sample carries about 72,000 clones, roughly 87% of them seen once, and the ten largest clones take over 10%. The sequence was collected from an adult with an advanced solid tumor such as melanoma, head and neck, liver or kidney cancer. Sequenced material: CD4+ or CD8+ T cells sorted from blood, taken in a trial of the OX40 agonist ivuxolimab. The chain combines TRBV11-2 with TRBJ2-1, with D maybe TRBD1 (6 bases). The CDR3 loop reads CASSVDRSSYNEQFF. In DNA form, the CDR3 reads TGTGCCAGCAGCGTAGACAGGAGCTCCTACAATGAGCAGTTCTTC.